The 27 T cell receptor beta chains listed next were all sequenced from one sample in a study of a mutant IDH1 vaccine in newly diagnosed glioma. The time point denotes: baseline, week 1 (first vaccination visit). The treatment denotes: pre-vaccination baseline after standard-of-care therapy. This table comes from immunoSEQ multiplex PCR, and its TCRdb copy is limited to in-frame clones, with some not included. Here the sample spans about 88,000 clones, approximately 80% being singletons. Sequencing was performed on PBMCs, taken from a glioma patient treated with radiotherapy, temozolomide or both. These receptors all stem from a man in his forties with glioma. Some clones in this sample may be carry-over from other donors' samples.

The chain couples TRBV5-1 to TRBJ2-5; D not resolved. Germline V gene sequence: CDR1 SGHRS, CDR2 YFSETQ. This CDR3 is 13 amino acids long. V was cut by 5 bases and J by 3 bases, with 11 bases left in between. The CDR3 DNA follows: TGCGCCAGCAGAATCGGTGTAGAAGAGACCCAGTACTTC. Amino acids: CASRIGVEETQYF.

Concerning this clone: The identical CDR3 is also encoded by other nucleotide sequences in the sample. This chain joins TRBV6-6 and TRBJ2-7; D is uncertain. V lost 0 bases, J lost 2 bases, and 8 bases lay in between. The CDR3 extends over 14 amino acids. Germline values: CDR1 MNHNY, CDR2 SVGAGI (reference sequence). Written as DNA, the CDR3 is TGTGCCAGCAGTTACTCGGGTGGCCCCTACGAGCAGTACTTC. Translated: CASSYSGGPYEQYF.

The J gene is TRBJ1-6, the V gene TRBV6-1; D might be TRBD1 (5 bases). The CDR3 is 14 amino acids. Germline assignment: CDR1 MNHNS and CDR2 SASEGT. V shed 9 bases and J shed 14 bases, with 23 bases lying between them. The chain's CDR3 is CASSQAGWDEALHF. The CDR3 DNA follows: TGTGCCAGTTCCCAGGCAGGGTGGGACGAGGCCCTCCACTTT.

This clone was seen a few times. The chain employs TRBV21-1 and TRBJ1-6. TRBV21-1 is tagged as a pseudogene. The CDR3 is 15 residues long. The CDR3 sequence is CASSKAWPDNSPLHF. In DNA, the CDR3 is TGTGCCAGCAGCAAGGCATGGCCGGATAATTCACCCCTCCACTTT.

The genes are TRBV29-1 and TRBJ2-5; possible D gene TRBD2, 7 bases. Looked up from germline, CDR1 is SQVTM and CDR2 is ANQGSEA. V was pared by 4 bases and J by 3 bases, with 12 bases between. The CDR3 has 13 amino acids. The CDR3: CSVGRGAEETQYF. For the CDR3, the DNA is TGCAGCGTTGGTCGGGGGGCTGAAGAGACCCAGTACTTC.

The V call is TRBV6-5, the J call TRBJ1-5, with D unclear. Trimming removed 0 bases from V and 5 bases from J, with 11 bases in between. The CDR3 covers 15 residues. Germline assignment: CDR1 MNHEY and CDR2 SVGAGI. CDR3 loop: CASSYSVNSDQPQHF. DNA of the CDR3: TGTGCCAGCAGTTACTCTGTGAACTCTGATCAGCCCCAGCATTTT.

This chain connects TRBV6-5 to TRBJ1-1; D is undetermined. Germline V gene lookup returns CDR1 MNHEY and CDR2 SVGAGI. The CDR3 is 14 amino acids. V was trimmed by 6 bases and J by 8 bases, leaving 19 bases between them. The CDR3 DNA reads as TGTGCCAGCAGCCGTACAACTGGTCCGAGAGAAGCTTTCTTT. It specifies CASSRTTGPREAFF.

The CDR3 here is CASSLEQGWSYEQYF. In DNA, the CDR3 is TGTGCCAGCAGCTTGGAACAGGGATGGTCCTACGAGCAGTACTTC. The chain carries TRBV5-6 and TRBJ2-7; the D gene is possibly TRBD1 (6 bases). The V gene lost 0 bases and the J gene lost 1 base, with 11 bases spanning the gap. In germline, CDR1 is SGHDT, CDR2 YYEEEE. This CDR3 is 15 amino acids long.

This clone was detected only a few times. The chain links TRBV5-1 to TRBJ1-1, with unresolved D. Germline values: CDR1 SGHRS, CDR2 YFSETQ. V was shortened by 3 bases and J by 7 bases, with 10 bases between the two germline ends. This CDR3 region has 12 residues. The CDR3 here is CASSWGGSEAFF. Here the CDR3 DNA reads TGCGCCAGCAGCTGGGGTGGGAGTGAAGCTTTCTTT.

This clone occurred a few times. CDR3 amino acids: CTSSQAGPSGGAYSYEQYF. In DNA form, the CDR3 reads TGCACCAGCAGCCAAGCTGGTCCTAGCGGGGGGGCTTACTCCTACGAGCAGTACTTC. The gene calls are TRBV1 and TRBJ2-7; TRBD2 is the table's D call and was not checked against the DNA. TRBV1 is classified as a pseudogene. The CDR3 totals 19 residues.

The rearrangement joins TRBV30 to TRBJ2-3, with 10 bases identical to TRBD2. Germline loops: CDR1 GTSNPN, CDR2 SVGIG (reference sequence). V was clipped by 2 bases and J by 3 bases; unmatched bases: 5. The CDR3 length is 15 residues. CDR3 bases: TGTGCCTGGAGTTTAGCGGGGGGTTGGACAGATACGCAGTATTTT. The encoded protein is CAWSLAGGWTDTQYF. Combining the CDR3 with reference TRBV30 and TRBJ2-3 gives the whole variable domain SQTIHQWPATLVQPVGSPLSLECTVEGTSNPNLYWYRQAAGRGLQLLFYSVGIGQISSEVPQNLSASRPQDRQFILSSKKLLLSDSGFYLCAWSLAGGWTDTQYFGPGTRLTVL.

The chain combines TRBV5-4 with TRBJ2-1; D call uncertain. Germline values: CDR1 SGHNT, CDR2 YYREEE (reference sequence). This CDR3 comprises 16 residues. V shed 4 bases and J shed 0 bases, with 14 bases lying between them. The CDR3 nucleotides are TGTGCCAGCAGCCCCCTGATCGGAAGCTCCTACAATGAGCAGTTCTTC. It specifies CASSPLIGSSYNEQFF.

This chain uses TRBV6-1 with TRBJ2-7; TRBD1 agrees at 10 bases. Trimming at V came to 2 bases and at J to 0 bases, leaving 4 bases not matched to a gene. Germline CDR1 MNHNS, CDR2 SASEGT. The CDR3 is 16 residues long. CDR3 bases: TGTGCCAGCAGTGAATGGGACAGGGGACTCTCCTACGAGCAGTACTTC. This codes for CASSEWDRGLSYEQYF.

V is TRBV7-9 and J is TRBJ2-5; 8 bases line up with TRBD1. The V gene end was trimmed by 5 bases and the J gene end by 7 bases; junction bases not matched to a gene: 12. There are 15 residues in the CDR3. CDR1 and CDR2 from the germline V gene are SEHNR and FQNEAQ (reference sequence). CDR3 protein: CASSPHRQGRRTQYF. The CDR3 DNA reads TGTGCCAGCAGCCCCCATCGACAGGGGCGCCGGACCCAGTACTTC.

This clone showed up just once. V usage is TRBV6-6 and J usage is TRBJ1-3; D is unclear. Trimming left V 4 bases short and J 0 bases short, with 10 bases between. Germline V gene data show CDR1 as MNHNY and CDR2 as SVGAGI (reference sequence). The CDR3 has 15 residues. The CDR3 DNA is TGTGCCAGCAGTTCCCCGGGGATCTCTGGAAACACCATATATTTT. Amino acid sequence: CASSSPGISGNTIYF.

This chain uses TRBV2 with TRBJ2-7; 8 bases line up with TRBD2. The CDR3 is 14 residues long. V shed 6 bases, J shed 3 bases, and the junction held 7 bases outside the gene matches. Germline V gene sequence: CDR1 SNHLY, CDR2 FYNNEI. The CDR3 DNA is TGTGCCAGCAGGCAAAGCGGGGGCCTCTACGAGCAGTACTTC. Translated: CASRQSGGLYEQYF.

This clone has a handful of counts. The V call is TRBV18, the J call TRBJ1-5; D not certain. Germline assignment: CDR1 KGHSH and CDR2 LQKENI. Trimming shortened V by 5 bases and J by 7 bases, and 12 bases separated the two germline ends. CDR3 size: 13 residues. The CDR3 coding sequence is TGTGCCAGCTCATCCGACACGGGACAGCCCCAGCATTTT. Its translation: CASSSDTGQPQHF. Full variable domain (rest looked up from reference TRBV18 and TRBJ1-5): NAGVMQNPRHLVRRRGQEARLRCSPMKGHSHVYWYRQLPEEGLKFMVYLQKENIIDESGMPKERFSAEFPKEGPSILRIQQVVRGDSAAYFCASSSDTGQPQHFGDGTRLSIL.

V is TRBV5-5 and J is TRBJ1-2; D gene ambiguous. Looked up from germline, CDR1 is SGHKS and CDR2 is YYEKEE (reference sequence). The ends were cut back, 1 base at V and 8 bases at J, with 12 bases in the middle. The CDR3 extends over 13 amino acids. CDR3 DNA: TGTGCCAGCAGCTTGTTCCTGAGGGCGGGCTACACCTTC. Protein sequence: CASSLFLRAGYTF.

J is TRBJ2-7 and V is TRBV5-6; 7 nucleotides match TRBD1. CDR1 and CDR2 from the germline V gene are SGHDT and YYEEEE. The V segment lost 0 bases and the J segment 3 bases; nucleotides outside the gene matches: 12. The CDR3 is 17 amino acids. This chain's CDR3 is CASSLDPRQGGDYEQYF. CDR3 nucleotide sequence: TGTGCCAGCAGCTTGGACCCTCGACAGGGTGGTGACTACGAGCAGTACTTC.

The chain has TRBV2 and TRBJ1-2; no definite D call. The germline V and J ends were trimmed by 7 bases and 7 bases, with 19 bases remaining between them. This CDR3 comprises 14 residues. The germline gives CDR1 SNHLY, CDR2 FYNNEI. For the CDR3, the DNA is TGTGCCAGCATTATTGGGGAAAATGGCTCTGGCTACACCTTC. It translates to CASIIGENGSGYTF.

The rearrangement joins TRBV6-5 to TRBJ2-7; D is unresolved. V dropped 0 bases and J dropped 2 bases, with 5 bases sitting between them. The CDR3 extends over 13 amino acids. The germline CDR1 and CDR2 sequences are MNHEY and SVGAGI. CDR3 DNA: TGTGCCAGCAGTTACTCCCCGACCTACGAGCAGTACTTC. This gives the protein CASSYSPTYEQYF.

V and J are TRBV7-9 and TRBJ1-2; 11 bases match TRBD1. The length of the CDR3 is 18 residues. J lost 3 bases, V lost 4 bases, and 13 bases had no gene match. Germline V gene sequence: CDR1 SEHNR, CDR2 FQNEAQ (reference sequence). CDR3 DNA sequence: TGTGCCAGCAGCTACGGGGACAGGGGGACTGTGGTTGACTATGGCTACACCTTC. Translated: CASSYGDRGTVVDYGYTF.

The rearrangement links TRBV7-2 to TRBJ2-3; D is tentatively TRBD1 or TRBD2 (5 bases each). The CDR3 is 15 amino acids. The ends were cut back, 4 bases at V and 5 bases at J, with 16 bases in the middle. Germline assignment: CDR1 SGHTA and CDR2 FQGNSA. CDR3 sequence: CASSSRDDRVDTQYF. CDR3 coding DNA: TGTGCCAGCAGCTCCCGGGACGATCGTGTAGATACGCAGTATTTT.

This rearrangement joins TRBV5-1 to TRBJ2-2; the D is unclear. The CDR3 has 16 residues. The V end lost 0 bases, the J end lost 4 bases, and 13 bases lay between the germline ends. Germline V CDR1 and CDR2: SGHRS, YFSETQ. CDR3 bases: TGCGCCAGCAGCTTGGGGGCAGGTTATTCCACCGGGGAGCTGTTTTTT. This gives the protein CASSLGAGYSTGELFF.

The genes are TRBV5-6 and TRBJ1-4, with no clear D. V gave up 4 bases and J gave up 1 base, with 14 bases separating them. The CDR3 is made up of 16 amino acids. The germline CDR1 and CDR2 sequences are SGHDT and YYEEEE. The CDR3 reads CASSRYISETNEKLFF. CDR3 coding DNA: TGTGCCAGCAGCCGGTACATTAGCGAAACTAATGAAAAACTGTTTTTT.

In this sample, this clone turned up once. The V and J genes are TRBV5-5 and TRBJ1-4; 9 positions agree with TRBD1. V gave up 3 bases and J gave up 8 bases; unmatched junction bases: 5. This CDR3 region has 14 residues. Germline lookup yields CDR1 SGHKS and CDR2 YYEKEE (reference sequence). The CDR3 DNA follows: TGTGCCAGCAGCTCCCTGGACAGGGGCGAAAAACTGTTTTTT. Protein product: CASSSLDRGEKLFF.

V gene TRBV6-1 combines with J gene TRBJ1-1; a possible D gene is TRBD1 (6 bases). V was pared by 7 bases and J by 5 bases, with 17 bases between. Germline V gene sequence: CDR1 MNHNS, CDR2 SASEGT. The CDR3 runs 14 residues. The CDR3: CASTESRGRTEAFF. As DNA, the CDR3 is TGTGCCAGCACCGAGAGCAGGGGTAGGACTGAAGCTTTCTTT.